This T cell receptor beta chain was obtained from a study of shared T cell receptors in the human thymus. The repertoire was sequenced with immunoSEQ multiplex PCR; TCRdb's copy has only in-frame clones and lacks some. The data show about 610,000 clones, approximately 90% seen once. Germline loops: CDR1 GTSNPN, CDR2 SVGIG (reference sequence). The CDR3 length is 12 residues. Trimming took off 7 bases at V and 4 bases at J, with 13 bases between the two ends. These sequences were also reported in another study, on human thymus T cells. That work states: Congenital heart defects were the reason for the corrective surgery that the donors, healthy Finnish infants, were having. Resections obtained during corrective heart surgery supplied the thymus tissue. The related literature has documented a marked overlap of thymic repertoires among unrelated individuals.

The receptor's source is a boy under two years old with a congenital heart defect. The chain carries TRBV30 and TRBJ1-2, with a tentative D call TRBD1 (6 bases). Sequencing was done on a sample of thymocytes. CDR3 in amino acids: CAYVTGGYGYTF. CDR3 DNA sequence: TGTGCCTACGTGACAGGAGGCTATGGCTACACCTTC.